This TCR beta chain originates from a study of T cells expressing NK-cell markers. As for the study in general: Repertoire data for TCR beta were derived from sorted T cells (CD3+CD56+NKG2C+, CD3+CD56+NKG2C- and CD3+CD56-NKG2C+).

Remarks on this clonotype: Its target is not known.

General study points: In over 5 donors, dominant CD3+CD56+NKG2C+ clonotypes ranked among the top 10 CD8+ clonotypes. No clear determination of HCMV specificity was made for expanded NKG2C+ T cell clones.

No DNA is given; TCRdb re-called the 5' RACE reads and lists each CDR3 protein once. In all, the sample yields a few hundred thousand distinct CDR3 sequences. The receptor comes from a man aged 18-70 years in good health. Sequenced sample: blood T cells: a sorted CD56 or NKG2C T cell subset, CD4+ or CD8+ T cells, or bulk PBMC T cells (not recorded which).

The CDR3 spells CASSLVSSRQSPLHF. V gene TRBV5-1 combines with J gene TRBJ1-6; as DNA is missing, the TRBD1 call by TCRdb cannot be tested. The V gene's germline CDR1 is SGHRS and CDR2 YFSETQ. This CDR3 contains 15 residues. The full variable domain, with the rest looked up from reference TRBV5-1 and TRBJ1-6, is KAGVTQTPRYLIKTRGQQVTLSCSPISGHRSVSWYQQTPGQGLQFLFEYFSETQRNKGNFPGRFSGRQFSNSRSEMNVSTLELGDSALYLCASSLVSSRQSPLHFGNGTRLTVT.